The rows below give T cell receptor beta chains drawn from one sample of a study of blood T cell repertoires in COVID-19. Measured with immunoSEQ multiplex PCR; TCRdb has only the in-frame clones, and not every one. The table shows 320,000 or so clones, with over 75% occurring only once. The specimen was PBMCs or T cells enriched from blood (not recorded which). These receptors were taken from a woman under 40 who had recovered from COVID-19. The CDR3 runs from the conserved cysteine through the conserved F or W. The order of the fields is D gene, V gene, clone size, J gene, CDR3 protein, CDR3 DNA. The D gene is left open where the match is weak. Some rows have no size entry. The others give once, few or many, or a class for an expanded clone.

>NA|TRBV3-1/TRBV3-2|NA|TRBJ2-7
CASSFRGDEQYF
TGTGCCAGCAGCTTCAGGGGTGACGAGCAGTACTTC
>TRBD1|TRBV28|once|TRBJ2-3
CASSPRTGGARDTQYF
TGTGCCAGCAGCCCTAGGACAGGGGGCGCGCGGGATACGCAGTATTTT
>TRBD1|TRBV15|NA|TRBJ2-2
CATSRGTGGEAGELFF
TGTGCCACCAGCAGAGGGACAGGGGGCGAGGCCGGGGAGCTGTTTTTT
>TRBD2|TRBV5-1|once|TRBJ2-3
CASSRLAGELDTQYF
TGCGCCAGCAGCCGCCTAGCGGGGGAACTGGATACGCAGTATTTT
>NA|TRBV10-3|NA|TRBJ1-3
CAISVTTGSGNTIYF
TGTGCCATCAGTGTCACGACAGGTTCAGGAAACACCATATATTTT
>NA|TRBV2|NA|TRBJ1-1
CASSDERSTEAFF
TGTGCCAGCAGTGACGAGCGGAGTACTGAAGCTTTCTTT
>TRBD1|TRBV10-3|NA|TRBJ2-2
CAISRTGTGNTGELFF
TGTGCCATCAGCAGAACCGGGACAGGGAACACCGGGGAGCTGTTTTTT
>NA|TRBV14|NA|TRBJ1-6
CASSQEAPGLLNSPLHF
TGTGCCAGCAGCCAAGAGGCGCCGGGACTGCTTAATTCACCCCTCCACTTT
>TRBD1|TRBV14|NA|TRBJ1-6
CASTLTGGNSPLHF
TGTGCCAGTACCTTGACAGGGGGTAATTCACCCCTCCACTTT
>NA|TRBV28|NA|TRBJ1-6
CASSLFAGPDSPLHF
TGTGCCAGCAGTTTATTCGCGGGACCTGATTCACCCCTCCACTTT
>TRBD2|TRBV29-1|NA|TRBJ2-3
CSGERGGGTDTQYF
TGCAGCGGTGAACGCGGGGGGGGCACAGATACGCAGTATTTT
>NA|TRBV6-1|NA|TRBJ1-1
CASSEVWGANTEAFF
TGTGCCAGCAGTGAAGTATGGGGCGCGAACACTGAAGCTTTCTTT
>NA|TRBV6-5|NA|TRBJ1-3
CASSLGGSSGNTIYF
TGTGCCAGCAGTCTCGGGGGGAGCTCTGGAAACACCATATATTTT
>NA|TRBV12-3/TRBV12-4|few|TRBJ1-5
CASSLGGAGTQHF
TGTGCCAGCAGCTTAGGGGGTGCCGGGACCCAGCATTTT
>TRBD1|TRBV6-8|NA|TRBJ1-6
CASSIRDSSPLHF
TGTGCCAGCAGTATCCGGGACAGTTCACCCCTCCACTTT
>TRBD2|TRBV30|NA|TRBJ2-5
CASSGVWQETQYF
TGTGCCTCTAGCGGGGTGTGGCAAGAGACCCAGTACTTC
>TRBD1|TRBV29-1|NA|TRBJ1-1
CSVSGQLRPEAFF
TGCAGCGTCTCGGGACAGCTAAGGCCTGAAGCTTTCTTT
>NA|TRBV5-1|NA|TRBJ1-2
CASRIQGKDGYTF
TGCGCCAGCAGAATACAGGGAAAGGATGGCTACACCTTC
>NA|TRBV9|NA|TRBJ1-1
CASSLLGGAPFLNTEAFF
TGTGCCAGCAGCCTCCTGGGGGGGGCCCCTTTCTTGAACACTGAAGCTTTCTTT
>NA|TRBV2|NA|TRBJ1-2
CASSVQANYGYTF
TGTGCCAGCAGTGTTCAGGCTAACTATGGCTACACCTTC
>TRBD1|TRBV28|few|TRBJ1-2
CASSLAGQGAVLVGYTF
TGTGCCAGCAGTTTGGCGGGACAGGGGGCTGTTCTGGTTGGCTACACCTTC
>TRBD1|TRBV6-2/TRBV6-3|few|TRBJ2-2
CASSRQGPGELFF
TGTGCCAGCAGCCGACAGGGACCCGGGGAGCTGTTTTTT